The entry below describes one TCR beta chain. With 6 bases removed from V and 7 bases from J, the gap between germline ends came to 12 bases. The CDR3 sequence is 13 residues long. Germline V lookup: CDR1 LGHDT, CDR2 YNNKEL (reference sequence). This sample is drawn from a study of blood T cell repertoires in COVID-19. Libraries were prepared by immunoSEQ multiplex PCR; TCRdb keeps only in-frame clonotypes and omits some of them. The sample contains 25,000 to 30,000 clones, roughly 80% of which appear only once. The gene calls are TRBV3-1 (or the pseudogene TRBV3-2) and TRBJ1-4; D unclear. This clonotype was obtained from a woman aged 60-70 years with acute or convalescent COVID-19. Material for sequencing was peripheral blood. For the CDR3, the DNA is TGTGCCAGCAGTGAAAGGAGGTTTGAAAAACTGTTTTTT. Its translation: CASSERRFEKLFF.